The clone carrying this TCR beta chain has just a few counts. Its antigen is undetermined. Study conclusions and caveats: Tumor Tregs overlapped most with tumor, then blood, naive CD4+ cells.

Germline loops: CDR1 SGDLS, CDR2 YYNGEE. Trimming left V 3 bases short and J 10 bases short, with 13 bases between. This CDR3 has 13 residues. Treg sorting used a CD4+CD25+CD127-/low gate. MiXCR, applied by TCRdb to the 5' RACE reads, yields one record per CDR3 protein. The table lists approximately 50,000 distinct CDR3 sequences, around 20% of them singletons, with 3.2% in the top ten. The specimen sequenced was tumor-infiltrating Tregs sorted from the breast tumor. The V and J genes are TRBV9 and TRBJ1-4; D gene unclear. The clonotype comes from a female donor with breast cancer. The chain's CDR3 is CASSALPGSKLFF. The CDR3 bases are TGTGCCAGCAGCGCCCTTCCGGGGTCAAAACTGTTTTTT.